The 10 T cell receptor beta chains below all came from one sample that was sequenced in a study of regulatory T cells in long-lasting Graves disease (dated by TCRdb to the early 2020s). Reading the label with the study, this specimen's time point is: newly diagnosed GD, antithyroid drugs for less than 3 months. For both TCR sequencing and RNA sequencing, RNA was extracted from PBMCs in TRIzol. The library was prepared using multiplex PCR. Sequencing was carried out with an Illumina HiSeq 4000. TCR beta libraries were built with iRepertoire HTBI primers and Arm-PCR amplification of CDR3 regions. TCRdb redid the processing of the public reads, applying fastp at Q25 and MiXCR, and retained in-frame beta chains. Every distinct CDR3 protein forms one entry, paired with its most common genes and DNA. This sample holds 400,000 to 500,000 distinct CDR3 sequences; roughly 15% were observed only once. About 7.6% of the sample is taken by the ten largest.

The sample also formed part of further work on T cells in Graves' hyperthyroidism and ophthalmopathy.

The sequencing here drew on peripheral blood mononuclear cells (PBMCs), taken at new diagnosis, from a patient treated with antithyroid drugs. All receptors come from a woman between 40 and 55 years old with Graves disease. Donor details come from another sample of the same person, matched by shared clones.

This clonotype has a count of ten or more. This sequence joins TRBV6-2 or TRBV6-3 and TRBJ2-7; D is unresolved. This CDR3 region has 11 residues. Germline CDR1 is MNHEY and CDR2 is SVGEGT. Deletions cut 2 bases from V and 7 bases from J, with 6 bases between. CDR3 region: CASSYVGEQYF. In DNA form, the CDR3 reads TGTGCCAGCAGTTACGTAGGGGAGCAGTACTTC.

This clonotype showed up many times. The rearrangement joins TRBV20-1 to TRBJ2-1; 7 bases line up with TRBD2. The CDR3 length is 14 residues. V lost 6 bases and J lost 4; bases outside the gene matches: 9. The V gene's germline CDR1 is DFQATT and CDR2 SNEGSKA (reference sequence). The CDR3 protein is CSAVTAGLYNEQFF. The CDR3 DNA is TGCAGTGCCGTCACAGCGGGGTTGTACAATGAGCAGTTCTTC.

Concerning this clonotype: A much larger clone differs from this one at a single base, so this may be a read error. The CDR3 sequence is CATSDLAAPYNGQFF. The CDR3, as DNA: TGTGCCACCAGTGATTTGGCGGCCCCCTACAATGGGCAGTTCTTC. The V and J genes are TRBV24-1 and TRBJ2-1; D is unclear. From germline, CDR1 is KGHDR and CDR2 SFDVKD. The CDR3 spans 15 residues.

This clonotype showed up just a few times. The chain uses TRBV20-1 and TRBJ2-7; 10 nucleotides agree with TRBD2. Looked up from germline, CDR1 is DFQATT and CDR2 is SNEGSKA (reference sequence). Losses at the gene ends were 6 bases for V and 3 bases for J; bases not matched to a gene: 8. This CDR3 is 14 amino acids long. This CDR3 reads CSAIIAGGGYEQYF. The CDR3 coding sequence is TGCAGTGCCATAATAGCGGGAGGCGGCTACGAGCAGTACTTC.

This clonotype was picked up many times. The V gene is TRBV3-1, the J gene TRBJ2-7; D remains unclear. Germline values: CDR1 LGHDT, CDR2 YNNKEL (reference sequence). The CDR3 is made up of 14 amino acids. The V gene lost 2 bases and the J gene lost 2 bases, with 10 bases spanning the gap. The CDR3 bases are TGTGCCAGCAGCCAAATTGGCGGAACCTACGAGCAGTACTTC. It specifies CASSQIGGTYEQYF.

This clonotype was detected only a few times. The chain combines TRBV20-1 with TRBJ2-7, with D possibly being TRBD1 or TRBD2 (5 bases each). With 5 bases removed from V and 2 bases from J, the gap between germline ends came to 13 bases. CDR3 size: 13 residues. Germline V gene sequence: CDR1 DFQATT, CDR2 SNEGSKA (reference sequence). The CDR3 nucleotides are TGCAGTGCTGTTGGGGGAGATCCCTACGAGCAGTACTTC. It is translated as CSAVGGDPYEQYF.

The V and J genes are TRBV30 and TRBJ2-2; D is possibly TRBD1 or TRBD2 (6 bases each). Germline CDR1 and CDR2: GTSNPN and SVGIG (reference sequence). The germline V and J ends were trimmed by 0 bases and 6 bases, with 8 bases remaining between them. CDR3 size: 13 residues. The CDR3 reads CAWSVGGPGELFF. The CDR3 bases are TGTGCCTGGAGTGTAGGGGGGCCCGGGGAGCTGTTTTTT. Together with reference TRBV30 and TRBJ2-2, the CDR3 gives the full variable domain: SQTIHQWPATLVQPVGSPLSLECTVEGTSNPNLYWYRQAAGRGLQLLFYSVGIGQISSEVPQNLSASRPQDRQFILSSKKLLLSDSGFYLCAWSVGGPGELFFGEGSRLTVL.

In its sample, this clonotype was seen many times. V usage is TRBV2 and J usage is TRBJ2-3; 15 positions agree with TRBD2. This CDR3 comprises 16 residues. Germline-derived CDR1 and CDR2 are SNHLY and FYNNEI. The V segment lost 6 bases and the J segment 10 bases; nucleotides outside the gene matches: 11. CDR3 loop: CASRGLAGGPRGAQYF. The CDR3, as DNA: TGTGCCAGCAGGGGACTAGCGGGAGGTCCCCGCGGGGCGCAGTATTTT. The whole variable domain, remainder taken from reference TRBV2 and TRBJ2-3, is EPEVTQTPSHQVTQMGQEVILRCVPISNHLYFYWYRQILGQKVEFLVSFYNNEISEKSEIFDDQFSVERPDGSNFTLKIRSTKLEDSAMYFCASRGLAGGPRGAQYFGPGTRLTVL.

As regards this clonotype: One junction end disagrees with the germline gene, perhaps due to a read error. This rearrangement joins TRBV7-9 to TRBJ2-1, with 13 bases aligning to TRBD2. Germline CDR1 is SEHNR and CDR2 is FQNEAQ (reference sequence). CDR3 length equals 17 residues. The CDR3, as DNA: TGTGCCAGCAGCTTTGTCACTAGCGGGAGGGCGGAAAATGAGGAGTTCTTC. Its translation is CASSFVTSGRAENEEFF.

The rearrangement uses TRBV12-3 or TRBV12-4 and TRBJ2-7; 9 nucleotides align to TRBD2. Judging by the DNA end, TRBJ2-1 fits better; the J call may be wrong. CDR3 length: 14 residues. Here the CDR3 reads CASSLLAGNYEQFF. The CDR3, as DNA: TGTGCCAGCAGTTTACTAGCGGGGAACTACGAGCAGTTCTTC.